This TCR beta chain was identified during a study of T cells in localized non-small cell lung cancer. J was trimmed by 1 base and V by 10 bases; bases with no gene match: 9. The CDR3 extends over 14 amino acids. Germline V gene data show CDR1 as MNHNS and CDR2 as SASEGT. This table comes from immunoSEQ multiplex PCR, and its TCRdb copy is limited to in-frame clones, with some not included. The sample has tens of thousands of clones, approximately 90% seen once. The gene calls are TRBV6-1 and TRBJ1-1; 7 bases line up with TRBD1. The sample in question was peripheral blood mononuclear cells, obtained before any cancer treatment. The sequence derives from a woman aged 40-70 years with stage III lung adenocarcinoma. The CDR3 region has the DNA TGTGCCACTCGAGACAGGGAGGCGAACACTGAAGCTTTCTTT. It codes for CATRDREANTEAFF.